These T cell receptor beta chains were read from a single sample in a study of vaccination effects on CD4 cells after COVID-19. Here immunoSEQ multiplex PCR was the method, and the copy in TCRdb shows in-frame clones only, minus some. The sample contains 30,000 to 45,000 clones, approximately 70% of which appear only once. These receptors are not linked to any known antigen. The sequencing used CD4+ T cells from PBMCs cultured with SARS-CoV-2 spike peptides, collected before COVID-19 vaccination. The receptors were gathered from a human donor who received a COVID-19 vaccine. Both conserved end residues are part of each CDR3. A D gene is named only where the DNA matches it firmly. Clone size is given for some rows only: seen once, a few or many times, or a class if the clone is expanded.

d_call clone_size j_call v_call cdr3_length cdr3_aa cdr3_nt
NA many TRBJ1-1 TRBV5-4 14 CASSLSQLTTEAFF TGTGCCAGCAGCTTGAGTCAGCTAACCACTGAAGCTTTCTTT
NA NA TRBJ1-5 TRBV6-5 14 CASSNGGAGQPQHF TGTGCCAGCAGTAACGGGGGCGCGGGGCAGCCCCAGCATTTT
NA NA TRBJ2-5 TRBV9 11 CASSQGETQYF TGTGCCAGCAGCCAGGGAGAGACCCAGTACTTC
NA NA TRBJ2-4 TRBV6-4 13 CASSVEGSSIQYF TGTGCCAGCAGTGTAGAGGGAAGCAGCATTCAGTACTTC
NA NA TRBJ1-2 TRBV28 14 CASSFGGASGGYTF TGTGCCAGCAGTTTTGGGGGGGCGTCGGGTGGCTACACCTTC
NA once TRBJ2-3 TRBV29-1 19 CSVADRGLAAGGVTDTQYF TGCAGCGTTGCGGACAGGGGGTTGGCGGCGGGAGGGGTCACAGATACGCAGTATTTT
NA few TRBJ1-2 TRBV6-1 13 CASSDGGGYGYTF TGTGCCAGCAGTGACGGGGGCGGCTATGGCTACACCTTC
NA NA TRBJ1-2 TRBV25-1 11 CASSWDGPYTF TGTGCCAGCAGTTGGGACGGTCCCTACACCTTC
NA NA TRBJ1-6 TRBV7-2 16 CASSLGFIGGSSPLHF TGTGCCAGCAGCTTAGGGTTTATTGGGGGGAGTTCACCCCTCCACTTT
NA NA TRBJ2-4 TRBV6-1 10 CASSQNIQYF TGTGCCAGCAGTCAAAACATTCAGTACTTC
NA NA TRBJ2-2 TRBV28 15 CASSWFWTNTGELFF TGTGCCAGCAGTTGGTTCTGGACGAACACCGGGGAGCTGTTTTTT
NA NA TRBJ1-4 TRBV3-1/TRBV3-2 15 CASSQSSGMNEKLFF TGTGCCAGCAGCCAATCCTCAGGGATGAATGAAAAACTGTTTTTT
NA few TRBJ1-2 TRBV20-1 10 CSARSYGYTF TGCAGTGCTAGAAGCTATGGCTACACCTTC
NA NA TRBJ2-5 TRBV2 11 CASTAGETQYF TGTGCCAGCACTGCGGGAGAGACCCAGTACTTC
TRBD1 NA TRBJ1-2 TRBV28 15 CASSSIATGGGGYTF TGTGCCAGCAGTTCTATCGCGACAGGGGGCGGTGGCTACACCTTC
NA few TRBJ1-2 TRBV5-1 13 CASRSPPSYGYTF TGCGCCAGCAGATCACCACCATCCTATGGCTACACCTTC
TRBD1 NA TRBJ1-1 TRBV7-9 18 CASSLDSVGQGLSAEAFF TGTGCCAGCAGCTTAGACTCCGTTGGACAGGGACTGTCGGCTGAAGCTTTCTTT
NA NA TRBJ1-4 TRBV27 15 CASSFRGTANEKLFF TGTGCCAGCAGTTTTAGGGGGACGGCTAATGAAAAACTGTTTTTT
TRBD1 NA TRBJ1-2 TRBV7-8 15 CASSLAGGTVYGYTF TGTGCCAGCAGCTTAGCGGGGGGGACAGTCTATGGCTACACCTTC
TRBD1 NA TRBJ2-7 TRBV6-2/TRBV6-3 13 CASSWGQGEEQYF TGTGCCAGCAGTTGGGGACAGGGGGAGGAGCAGTACTTC
TRBD1 NA TRBJ1-5 TRBV4-2 18 CASSQDLAGGGRNQPQHF TGTGCCAGCAGCCAAGATCTCGCAGGGGGAGGTCGCAATCAGCCCCAGCATTTT
NA NA TRBJ1-4 TRBV7-9 13 CASSSHPFEKLFF TGTGCCAGCAGCTCCCACCCCTTTGAAAAACTGTTTTTT
NA once TRBJ2-4 TRBV27 14 CASSLGGMRDIQYF TGTGCCAGCAGTTTAGGGGGGATGAGGGACATTCAGTACTTC
TRBD2 NA TRBJ2-1 TRBV28 16 CASSNALAGGHNEQFF TGTGCCAGCAGTAATGCCTTAGCGGGAGGACACAATGAGCAGTTCTTC
TRBD1 NA TRBJ2-7 TRBV6-6 14 CASSSGQGSYEQYF TGTGCCAGCAGTTCCGGACAGGGTTCCTACGAGCAGTACTTC
NA NA TRBJ1-5 TRBV5-6 14 CASSLSTKGQPQHF TGTGCCAGCAGCTTGAGTACAAAGGGTCAGCCCCAGCATTTT
TRBD2 NA TRBJ2-3 TRBV7-2 16 CASSSRTSGGKDTQYF TGTGCCAGCAGCTCTCGGACTAGCGGGGGGAAAGATACGCAGTATTTT
NA NA TRBJ2-5 TRBV9 14 CASSPRFVPETQYF TGTGCCAGCAGCCCCCGTTTTGTCCCAGAGACCCAGTACTTC
NA NA TRBJ2-3 TRBV2 12 CASSEGADTQYF TGTGCCAGCAGTGAAGGGGCAGATACGCAGTATTTT
NA NA TRBJ2-2 TRBV27 16 CASSFRRGLITGELFF TGTGCCAGCAGTTTTCGACGGGGGCTTATCACCGGGGAGCTGTTTTTT
TRBD2 NA TRBJ2-5 TRBV4-1 15 CASSQRGLRQETQYF TGCGCCAGCAGCCAAAGGGGACTACGCCAAGAGACCCAGTACTTC
TRBD1 NA TRBJ2-7 TRBV7-2 16 CASSPPGGQGTYEQYF TGTGCCAGCAGCCCTCCCGGGGGACAGGGGACCTACGAGCAGTACTTC
TRBD2 once TRBJ2-7 TRBV3-1/TRBV3-2 17 CASSQVITSGSIYEQYF TGTGCCAGCAGCCAAGTAATCACTAGCGGGAGTATCTACGAGCAGTACTTC
TRBD2 NA TRBJ2-5 TRBV30 14 CAWSVAGGPKTQYF TGTGCCTGGAGTGTAGCGGGAGGGCCGAAGACCCAGTACTTC
NA NA TRBJ2-7 TRBV29-1 13 CSVIWGNSYEQYF TGCAGCGTTATTTGGGGCAACTCCTACGAGCAGTACTTC
NA once TRBJ2-5 TRBV7-2 14 CASSGRGGQETQYF TGTGCCAGCAGCGGACGAGGGGGCCAAGAGACCCAGTACTTC
TRBD1 few TRBJ2-7 TRBV10-3 15 CAIGPTGVGFYEQYF TGTGCCATCGGTCCGACAGGGGTGGGATTCTACGAGCAGTACTTC
NA NA TRBJ2-7 TRBV7-8 15 CASSLGRSYAYEQYF TGTGCCAGCAGCTTGGGTCGATCTTACGCCTACGAGCAGTACTTC
NA NA TRBJ1-2 TRBV28 12 CASGRRNYGYTF TGTGCCAGCGGCAGACGAAACTATGGCTACACCTTC
NA NA TRBJ2-1 TRBV10-3 13 CATMGTPYNEQFF TGTGCCACCATGGGGACACCTTACAATGAGCAGTTCTTC
TRBD1 NA TRBJ1-5 TRBV3-1/TRBV3-2 15 CASSAGTGVWQPQHF TGTGCCAGCAGCGCCGGGACAGGGGTTTGGCAGCCCCAGCATTTT
NA NA TRBJ1-1 TRBV6-5 13 CASSYRLETEAFF TGTGCCAGCAGTTACAGATTGGAGACTGAAGCTTTCTTT
TRBD1 NA TRBJ2-7 TRBV7-2 16 CASSFGSGTGAAEQYF TGTGCCAGCAGCTTCGGTTCTGGGACAGGGGCGGCCGAGCAGTACTTC
TRBD1 once TRBJ1-5 TRBV6-5 14 CASTHRQGGQPQHF TGTGCCAGCACCCATAGACAGGGAGGTCAGCCCCAGCATTTT
NA NA TRBJ1-3 TRBV5-4 16 CASSPDRTFSGNTIYF TGTGCCAGCAGCCCGGACAGAACCTTCTCTGGAAACACCATATATTTT
NA NA TRBJ2-7 TRBV7-8 14 CASSLGSHVYEQYF TGTGCCAGCAGCTTGGGCAGCCATGTCTACGAGCAGTACTTC
NA NA TRBJ1-2 TRBV27 16 CASSLARRGVSYGYTF TGTGCCAGCAGTTTGGCCCGTCGGGGGGTCTCCTATGGCTACACCTTC
NA NA TRBJ1-1 TRBV29-1 11 CSVAHWVEAFF TGCAGCGTGGCACACTGGGTTGAAGCTTTCTTT
NA NA TRBJ1-3 TRBV9 15 CASSGRSSSGNTIYF TGTGCCAGCAGCGGGAGGTCCAGCTCTGGAAACACCATATATTTT
TRBD2 NA TRBJ2-7 TRBV3-1/TRBV3-2 14 CASSLAGGSYEQYF TGTGCCAGCAGCCTAGCGGGAGGTTCCTACGAGCAGTACTTC
NA NA TRBJ1-1 TRBV30 14 CAWIRRRVGAEAFF TGTGCCTGGATCCGGCGCAGGGTAGGGGCTGAAGCTTTCTTT
NA NA TRBJ1-1 TRBV7-8 16 CASSLATGQDGTEAFF TGTGCCAGCAGCTTAGCGACCGGGCAGGACGGCACTGAAGCTTTCTTT
NA NA TRBJ2-7 TRBV9 15 CASSARDPYSGEQYF TGTGCCAGCAGCGCCCGGGACCCTTATTCGGGCGAGCAGTACTTC
NA NA TRBJ1-1 TRBV6-5 15 CASSYSRVLNTEAFF TGTGCCAGCAGTTACTCGAGGGTGTTAAACACTGAAGCTTTCTTT
NA NA TRBJ2-3 TRBV3-1/TRBV3-2 16 CASSLLAGPRTDTQYF TGTGCCAGCAGCCTGCTGGCGGGTCCCCGCACAGATACGCAGTATTTT
TRBD2 few TRBJ2-4 TRBV19 15 CASTTGGVTKNIQYF TGTGCCAGTACCACGGGGGGGGTAACCAAAAACATTCAGTACTTC
TRBD1 once TRBJ1-5 TRBV5-8 14 CASSWTGRDQPQHF TGTGCCAGCAGCTGGACAGGGAGGGATCAGCCCCAGCATTTT
TRBD1 NA TRBJ1-6 TRBV4-2 18 CASSQDLQGALVNSPLHF TGTGCCAGCAGCCAAGATCTACAGGGGGCCTTAGTTAATTCACCCCTCCACTTT
TRBD1 NA TRBJ2-7 TRBV28 15 CASRTQGEGRYEQYF TGTGCCAGCAGAACACAGGGGGAAGGACGCTACGAGCAGTACTTC
NA few TRBJ1-2 TRBV6-5 13 CASSRKGYDGYTF TGTGCCAGCTCTCGGAAGGGGTATGATGGCTACACCTTC